Listed here is a single T cell receptor beta chain. Its antigen remains unknown. Making use of molecular barcodes, quantitative 5'-RACE generated TCR beta libraries. TCRdb re-derived calls from the 5' RACE reads in MiXCR, one entry per CDR3 protein. The sample lists under 850,000 distinct CDR3 sequences; roughly 20% were seen once. These data belong to a study of CD8 T cells in ankylosing spondylitis. Study-wide findings and caveats: Matched synovial fluid from ankylosing spondylitis patients was reported to be enriched for disease-linked clones. In ankylosing spondylitis blood, a motif of about eight highly homologous TCR beta variants appeared characteristic.

The CDR3 consists of 13 residues. Unmatched junction bases numbered 5, after V lost 5 bases and J lost 4 bases. In germline, CDR1 is SQVTM, CDR2 ANQGSEA. Source material: blood, either unsorted or a sorted T cell fraction (not recorded which). V gene TRBV29-1 combines with J gene TRBJ2-3; 8 nucleotides align to TRBD1. The sequence derives from a male donor with ankylosing spondylitis. This chain's CDR3 is CSVPTGAADTQYF. The CDR3, as DNA: TGCAGCGTTCCGACAGGGGCGGCAGATACGCAGTATTTT.